These 14 T cell receptor beta chains were all obtained from the same sample, sequenced in a study of tumor and adjacent non-tumor tissue in lung cancer (dated by TCRdb to 2017 to 2018). Library prep was done by multiplex PCR. Sequencer: Illumina HiSeq 2500. TCRbeta libraries were constructed through three rounds of nested PCR with primers (Table S4) according to protocols modified from ARM-PCR. TCRdb's own reprocessing of the public reads used fastp at Q25 and MiXCR and kept productive beta chains. Entries are consolidated by CDR3 protein sequence, retaining the most common genes and DNA. A total of tens of thousands of distinct CDR3 sequences appear in this sample, about 70% of them only once. The ten biggest clones cover approximately 23% of the sample. RNA was isolated from bulk unsorted tissue, and RNA quality was assessed with a NanoDrop ND-1000 and an Agilent 2100. For the normal lung samples, distant non-tumor tissue was collected more than 3 cm away from the tumor edge.

Sequencing input: distant non-tumor lung tissue. The receptor source for this set is a woman aged 55-75 years with non-small cell lung cancer.

The chain uses TRBV7-2 and TRBJ2-3; D not resolved. Germline V gene sequence: CDR1 SGHTA, CDR2 FQGNSA. The V end lost 4 bases, the J end lost 2 bases, and 10 bases lay between the germline ends. CDR3 length: 14 amino acids. CDR3: CASSSSPNTDTQYF. CDR3 DNA sequence: TGTGCCAGCAGCTCATCGCCGAACACAGATACGCAGTATTTT.

About this clonotype itself: With a much larger clone just one base away, this may be a read error. V usage is TRBV28 and J usage is TRBJ1-2, with no clear D. From germline, CDR1 is MDHEN and CDR2 SYDVKM. The CDR3 has 11 residues. Here the CDR3 DNA reads TGTGCCAGCAGTTCAGACTATGGCTACATCTTC. This encodes CASSSDYGYIF.

V and J are TRBV6-2 or TRBV6-3 and TRBJ2-1; 9 bases map to TRBD2. The CDR3 is 17 amino acids. Unmatched junction bases numbered 20, after V lost 4 bases and J lost 13 bases. CDR1 is MNHEY, CDR2 SVGEGT, per germline. CDR3 nucleotide sequence: TGTGCCAGCAGTTTTAGCGGGAGAGTTGTATCCTACAGTGAACAGTTCTTC. This gives the protein CASSFSGRVVSYSEQFF.

The gene calls are TRBV6-2 or TRBV6-3 and TRBJ2-3; maybe TRBD1 (6 bases). V was pared by 4 bases and J by 7 bases, with 24 bases between. CDR1 and CDR2 (germline): MNHEY, SVGEGT. This CDR3 comprises 17 residues. The CDR3 region is CASSLLSRGSTAYTQYF. The CDR3 DNA is TGTGCCAGCAGTTTACTATCTAGGGGGAGTACTGCATATACGCAGTATTTT.

As for this clonotype: At one end, the junction sequence differs from germline, possibly due to a read error. The chain combines TRBV12-3 or TRBV12-4 with TRBJ1-5; perhaps TRBD1 as D (5 bases). This CDR3 is built from 16 residues. CDR3 nucleotide sequence: TGTGCCAACATTCTGTCGGTGAGCGGGGGTAATCAACCCCAGCATTTT. Its translation: CANILSVSGGNQPQHF.

For this clonotype: The junction and the germline gene differ at one end; a read error may be behind it. The V and J genes are TRBV6-6 and TRBJ2-1; TRBD2 aligns across 8 bases. The CDR3 has 16 amino acids. Germline CDR1 is MNHNY and CDR2 is SVGAGI (reference sequence). The CDR3 DNA reads as TGTGCCAGCTGTTACGATGGCGGGAGGACCCGGAATGAGCAGTTCTTC. Translated, it gives CASCYDGGRTRNEQFF.

This clonotype turned up a few times. The chain has TRBV9 and TRBJ1-1, with TRBD1 matching over 8 bases. V lost 6 bases to trimming and J lost 1 base; unmatched junction nucleotides: 2. This CDR3 is built from 13 residues. CDR1 SGDLS and CDR2 YYNGEE come from the germline V gene. CDR3 bases: TGTGCCAGCACTGGACAGGGGAACACTGAAGCTTTCTTT. Amino acids: CASTGQGNTEAFF.

At least ten counts were recorded for this clonotype. The CDR3 here is CASSKQGPGTYEQYF. DNA of the CDR3: TGTGCCAGCAGTAAACAGGGACCTGGGACCTACGAGCAGTACTTC. This rearrangement joins TRBV28 to TRBJ2-7; a weak D match, TRBD1 (6 bases). CDR3 length: 15 residues. Trimming removed 5 bases at V and 2 bases at J, with 16 bases between. Germline V gene sequence: CDR1 MDHEN, CDR2 SYDVKM.

The rearrangement uses TRBV29-1 and TRBJ2-1; 9 bases line up with TRBD2. Germline CDR1 SQVTM, CDR2 ANQGSEA. The CDR3 runs 14 residues. As DNA, the CDR3 is TGCATCGTAGCGGGAGAGTATGTGTATGGTGAGCAGTTCTTC. Its protein product is CIVAGEYVYGEQFF.

The chain couples TRBV28 to TRBJ1-6, with unresolved D. The germline gives CDR1 MDHEN, CDR2 SYDVKM. The CDR3 runs 15 residues. Trimming removed 10 bases from V and 9 bases from J, with 22 bases in between. The CDR3 sequence: CANMTREGRPSPLHF. CDR3 nucleotide sequence: TGTGCCAACATGACGAGAGAAGGTCGGCCTTCACCCCTCCACTTT.

In regard to this clonotype: One end of the junction does not line up with germline, which may come from a read error. The chain employs TRBV11-2 and TRBJ1-3; D unresolved. Looked up from germline, CDR1 is SGHAT and CDR2 is FQNNGV. The CDR3 covers 16 residues. CDR3 nucleotide sequence: TGTGCCAGCAGCTTAAGGGCCGATCCGACTGTAAACGCCATATATTTT. Its translation is CASSLRADPTVNAIYF.

Points on this clonotype: A junction boundary mismatches the germline segment, possibly from a read error. The V and J genes are TRBV6-5 and TRBJ2-5, with D possibly called TRBD1 or TRBD2 (5 bases each). The germline gives CDR1 MNHEY, CDR2 SVGAGI. The CDR3 has 14 residues. The CDR3 here is CASSAQGEEESQYF. DNA of the CDR3: TGTGCCAGCAGTGCCCAGGGAGAGGAGGAGAGCCAGTATTTC.

Remarks on this clonotype: Being one base from a much bigger clone, this may be a read error. The rearrangement uses TRBV7-3 and TRBJ2-2, with D unresolved. The germline gives CDR1 SGHTA, CDR2 FQGTGA. There are 9 residues in the CDR3. CDR3 coding DNA: TGTGTCGTTGGTGTGGAGCTGTTTTTT. Translation: CVVGVELFF.

This clonotype appeared once. The conserved closing phenylalanine or tryptophan is absent in this CDR3, likely reflecting a read error. The chain links TRBV12-3 or TRBV12-4 to TRBJ1-1; 9 positions match TRBD1. The CDR3 is 16 residues long. The CDR3: CVSSLGRGTGITEAFL. The CDR3, as DNA: TGTGTCAGCAGTTTAGGTCGCGGGACAGGGATCACTGAAGCTTTCTTA.